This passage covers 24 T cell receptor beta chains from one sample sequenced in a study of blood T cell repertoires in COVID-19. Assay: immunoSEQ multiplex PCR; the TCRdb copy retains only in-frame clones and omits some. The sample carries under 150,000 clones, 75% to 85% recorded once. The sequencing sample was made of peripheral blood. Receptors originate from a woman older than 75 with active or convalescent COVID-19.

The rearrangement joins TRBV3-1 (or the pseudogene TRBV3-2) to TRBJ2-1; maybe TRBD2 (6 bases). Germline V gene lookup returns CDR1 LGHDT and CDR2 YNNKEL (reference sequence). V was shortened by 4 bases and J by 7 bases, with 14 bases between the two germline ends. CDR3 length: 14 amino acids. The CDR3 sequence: CASSLAAGSNEQFF. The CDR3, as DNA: TGTGCCAGCAGCCTGGCGGCGGGGTCGAATGAGCAGTTCTTC.

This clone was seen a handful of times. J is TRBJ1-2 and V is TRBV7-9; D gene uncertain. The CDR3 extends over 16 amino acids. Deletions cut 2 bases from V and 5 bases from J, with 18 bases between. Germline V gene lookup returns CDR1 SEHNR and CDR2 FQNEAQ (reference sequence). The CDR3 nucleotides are TGTGCCAGCAGCTTATTTCCGGGAGGGTCCCTATATGGCTACACCTTC. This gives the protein CASSLFPGGSLYGYTF. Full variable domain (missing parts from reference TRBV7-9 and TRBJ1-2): DTGVSQNPRHKITKRGQNVTFRCDPISEHNRLYWYRQTLGQGPEFLTYFQNEAQLEKSRLLSDRFSAERPKGSFSTLEIQRTEQGDSAMYLCASSLFPGGSLYGYTFGSGTRLTVV.

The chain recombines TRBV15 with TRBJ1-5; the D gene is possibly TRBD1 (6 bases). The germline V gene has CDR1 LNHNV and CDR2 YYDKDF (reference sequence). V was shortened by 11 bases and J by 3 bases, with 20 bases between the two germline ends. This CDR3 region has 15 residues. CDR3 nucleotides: TGTGCCGCCAAAACAGGGATCGAGGACAATCAGCCCCAGCATTTT. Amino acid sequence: CAAKTGIEDNQPQHF.

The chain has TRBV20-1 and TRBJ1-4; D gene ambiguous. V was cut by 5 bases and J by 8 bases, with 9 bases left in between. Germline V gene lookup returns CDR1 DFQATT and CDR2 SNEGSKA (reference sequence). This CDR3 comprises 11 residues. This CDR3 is CSARDGEKLFF. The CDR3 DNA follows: TGCAGTGCTCGCGACGGGGAAAAACTGTTTTTT.

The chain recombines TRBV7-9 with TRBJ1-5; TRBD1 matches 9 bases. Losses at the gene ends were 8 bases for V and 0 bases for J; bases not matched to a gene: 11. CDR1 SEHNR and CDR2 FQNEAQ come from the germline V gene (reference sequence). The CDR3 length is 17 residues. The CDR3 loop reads CASYAGTGPYSNQPQHF. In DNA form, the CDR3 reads TGTGCCAGCTACGCCGGGACAGGGCCTTATAGCAATCAGCCCCAGCATTTT.

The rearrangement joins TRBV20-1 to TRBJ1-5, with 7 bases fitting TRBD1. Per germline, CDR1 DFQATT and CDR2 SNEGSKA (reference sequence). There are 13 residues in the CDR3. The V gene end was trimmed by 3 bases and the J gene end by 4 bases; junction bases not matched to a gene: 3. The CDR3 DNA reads TGCAGTGCTAGTACACAGGGGAATCAGCCCCAGCATTTT. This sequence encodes CSASTQGNQPQHF.

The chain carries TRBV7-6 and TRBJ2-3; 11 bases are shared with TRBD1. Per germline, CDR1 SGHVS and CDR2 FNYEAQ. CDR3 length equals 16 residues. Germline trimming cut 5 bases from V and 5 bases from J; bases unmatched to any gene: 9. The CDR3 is CASSPRTGGAGDTQYF. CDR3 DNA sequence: TGTGCCAGCAGCCCACGGACAGGGGGCGCCGGAGATACGCAGTATTTT.

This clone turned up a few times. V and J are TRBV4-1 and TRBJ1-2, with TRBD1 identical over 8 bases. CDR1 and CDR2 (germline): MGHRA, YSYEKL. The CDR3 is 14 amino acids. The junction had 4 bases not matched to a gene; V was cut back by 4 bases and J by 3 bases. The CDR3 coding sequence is TGCGCCAGCAGCCCCGTGGACAGGGACTATGGCTACACCTTC. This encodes CASSPVDRDYGYTF.

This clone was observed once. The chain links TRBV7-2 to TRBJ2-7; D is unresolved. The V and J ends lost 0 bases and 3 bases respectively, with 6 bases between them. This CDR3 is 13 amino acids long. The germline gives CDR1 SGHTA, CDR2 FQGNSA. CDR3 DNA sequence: TGTGCCAGCAGCTTAGCCCCACACTACGAGCAGTACTTC. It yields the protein CASSLAPHYEQYF. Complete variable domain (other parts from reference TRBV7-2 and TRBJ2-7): GAGVSQSPSNKVTEKGKDVELRCDPISGHTALYWYRQSLGQGLEFLIYFQGNSAPDKSGLPSDRFSAERTGGSVSTLTIQRTQQEDSAVYLCASSLAPHYEQYFGPGTRLTVT.

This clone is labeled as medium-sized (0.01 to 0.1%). The CDR3 is CALQRGTEAFF. CDR3 sequence (DNA): TGTGCCTTGCAGAGGGGGACTGAAGCTTTCTTT. The chain combines TRBV28 with TRBJ1-1, with D perhaps TRBD1 (6 bases). V was shortened by 11 bases and J by 5 bases, with 12 bases between the two germline ends. Germline V gene data show CDR1 as MDHEN and CDR2 as SYDVKM. This CDR3 comprises 11 residues. The whole variable domain, filled in from reference TRBV28 and TRBJ1-1, reads DVKVTQSSRYLVKRTGEKVFLECVQDMDHENMFWYRQDPGLGLRLIYFSYDVKMKEKGDIPEGYSVSREKKERFSLILESASTNQTSMYLCALQRGTEAFFGQGTRLTVV.

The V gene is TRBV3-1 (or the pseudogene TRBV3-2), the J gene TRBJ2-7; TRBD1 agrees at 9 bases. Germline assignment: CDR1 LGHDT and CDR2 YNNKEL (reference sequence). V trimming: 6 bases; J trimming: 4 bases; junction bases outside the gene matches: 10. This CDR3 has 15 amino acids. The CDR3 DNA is TGTGCCAGCAGATCTCCGGGACAGGGCGTGTACGAGCAGTACTTC. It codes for CASRSPGQGVYEQYF.

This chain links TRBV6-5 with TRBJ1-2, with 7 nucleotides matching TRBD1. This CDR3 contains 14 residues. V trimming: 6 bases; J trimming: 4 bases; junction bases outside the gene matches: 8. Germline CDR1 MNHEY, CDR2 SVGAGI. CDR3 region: CASRKDRVPYGYTF. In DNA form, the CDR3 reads TGTGCCAGCAGAAAAGACAGGGTTCCCTATGGCTACACCTTC.

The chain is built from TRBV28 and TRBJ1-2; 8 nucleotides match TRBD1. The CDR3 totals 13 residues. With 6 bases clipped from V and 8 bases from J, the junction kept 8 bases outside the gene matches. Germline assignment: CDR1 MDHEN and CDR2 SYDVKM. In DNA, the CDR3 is TGTGCCAGCAGATTTCAGGGGGCTGGGGGCTACACCTTC. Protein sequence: CASRFQGAGGYTF.

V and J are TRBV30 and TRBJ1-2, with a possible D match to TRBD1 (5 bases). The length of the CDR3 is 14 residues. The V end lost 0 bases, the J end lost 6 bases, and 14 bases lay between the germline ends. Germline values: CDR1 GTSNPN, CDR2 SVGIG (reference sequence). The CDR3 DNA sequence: TGTGCCTGGAGTGTTGTGGGGGGGATTAATGGCTACACCTTC. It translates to CAWSVVGGINGYTF.

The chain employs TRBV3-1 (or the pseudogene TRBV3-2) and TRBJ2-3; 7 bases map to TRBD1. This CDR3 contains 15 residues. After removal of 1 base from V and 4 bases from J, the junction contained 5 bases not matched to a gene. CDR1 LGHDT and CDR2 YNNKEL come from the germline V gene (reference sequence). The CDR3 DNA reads TGTGCCAGCAGCCAAGCGACAGGGTTTGCAGATACGCAGTATTTT. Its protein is CASSQATGFADTQYF.

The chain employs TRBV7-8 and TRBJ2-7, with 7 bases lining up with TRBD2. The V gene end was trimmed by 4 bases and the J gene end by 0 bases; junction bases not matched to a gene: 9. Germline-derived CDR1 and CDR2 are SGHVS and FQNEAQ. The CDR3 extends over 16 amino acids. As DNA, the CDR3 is TGTGCCAGCAGCTACCCCTCTAGCGGCAGCTCCTACGAGCAGTACTTC. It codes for CASSYPSSGSSYEQYF.

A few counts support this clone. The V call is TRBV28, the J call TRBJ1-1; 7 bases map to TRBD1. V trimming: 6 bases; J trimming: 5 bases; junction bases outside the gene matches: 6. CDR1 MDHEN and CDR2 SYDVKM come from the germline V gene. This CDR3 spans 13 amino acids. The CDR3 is CASSSRQGTEAFF. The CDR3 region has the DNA TGTGCCAGCAGCTCCCGACAGGGTACTGAAGCTTTCTTT.

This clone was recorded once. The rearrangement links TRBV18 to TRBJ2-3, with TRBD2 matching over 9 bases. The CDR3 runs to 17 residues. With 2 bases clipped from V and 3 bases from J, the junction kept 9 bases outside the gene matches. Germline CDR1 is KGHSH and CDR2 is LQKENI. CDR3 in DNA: TGTGCCAGCTCACCATTTCGGCGGGGGGGCCCAACAGATACGCAGTATTTT. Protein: CASSPFRRGGPTDTQYF.

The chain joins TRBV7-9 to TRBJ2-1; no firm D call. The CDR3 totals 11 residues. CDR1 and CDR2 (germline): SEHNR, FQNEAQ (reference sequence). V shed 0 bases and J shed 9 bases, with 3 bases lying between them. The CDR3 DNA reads TGTGCCAGCAGCTTAGCCGGTGAGCAGTTCTTC. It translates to CASSLAGEQFF.

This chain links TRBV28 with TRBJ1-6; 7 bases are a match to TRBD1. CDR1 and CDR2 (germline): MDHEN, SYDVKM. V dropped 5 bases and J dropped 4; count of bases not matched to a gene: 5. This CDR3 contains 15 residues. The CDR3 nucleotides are TGTGCCAGCAGTCCGCCGGGACAGTATAATTCACCCCTCCACTTT. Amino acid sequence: CASSPPGQYNSPLHF.

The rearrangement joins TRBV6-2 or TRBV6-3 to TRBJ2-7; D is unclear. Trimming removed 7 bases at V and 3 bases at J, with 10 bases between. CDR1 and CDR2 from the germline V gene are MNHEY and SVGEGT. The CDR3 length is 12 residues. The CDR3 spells CASTDSVYEQYF. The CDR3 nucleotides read TGTGCCAGCACTGACTCCGTCTACGAGCAGTACTTC.

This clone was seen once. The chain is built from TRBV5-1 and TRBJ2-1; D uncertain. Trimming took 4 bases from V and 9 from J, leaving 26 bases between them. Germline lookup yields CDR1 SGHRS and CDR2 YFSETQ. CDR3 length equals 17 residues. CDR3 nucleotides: TGCGCCAGCAGCCCGGCCCGTCTCCTTACGGGTGGCATTGAGCAGTTCTTC. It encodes CASSPARLLTGGIEQFF.

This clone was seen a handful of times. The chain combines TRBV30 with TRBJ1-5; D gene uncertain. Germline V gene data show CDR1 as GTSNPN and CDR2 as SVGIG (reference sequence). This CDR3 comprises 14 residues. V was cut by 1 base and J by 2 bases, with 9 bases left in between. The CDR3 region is CAWSGARGNQPQHF. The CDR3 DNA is TGTGCCTGGAGTGGAGCACGCGGCAATCAGCCCCAGCATTTT. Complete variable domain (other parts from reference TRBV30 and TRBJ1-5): SQTIHQWPATLVQPVGSPLSLECTVEGTSNPNLYWYRQAAGRGLQLLFYSVGIGQISSEVPQNLSASRPQDRQFILSSKKLLLSDSGFYLCAWSGARGNQPQHFGDGTRLSIL.

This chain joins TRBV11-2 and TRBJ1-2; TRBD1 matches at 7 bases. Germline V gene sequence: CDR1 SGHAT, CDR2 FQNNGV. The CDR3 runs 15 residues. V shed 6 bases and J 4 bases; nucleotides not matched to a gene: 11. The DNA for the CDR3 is TGTGCCAGCAGTCCAGGGACAGACCTAGGCTATGGCTACACCTTC. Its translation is CASSPGTDLGYGYTF.